A selection of T cell receptor beta chains follows, all from one sample in a study of blood T cell repertoires in COVID-19. Generated by immunoSEQ multiplex PCR, the TCRdb table keeps only in-frame clones and is missing some. The repertoire holds more than 150,000 clones, nearly 80% seen once, with around 14% in the top ten. Material for sequencing was PBMCs or T cells enriched from blood (not recorded which). Receptor source: a man in his fifties or sixties who had been exposed to COVID-19. The conserved cysteine and the conserved F or W are not part of the CDR3 here. The order of the fields is J gene, V gene, CDR3 protein.

>TRBJ1-1|TRBV21-1
ASSARTGQKRNTEAF
>TRBJ1-2|TRBV24-1
ATTGQGGYT
>TRBJ1-6|TRBV7-9
ASSPPGQLNSPLH
>TRBJ2-1|TRBV29-1
SVPGIRTGAHEQF
>TRBJ2-1|TRBV5-5
ASRGLAGSNEQF
>TRBJ2-3|TRBV28
ASTNRAVPTDTQY
>TRBJ2-1|TRBV19
ASTPGSSYNEQF
>TRBJ2-5|TRBV15
ATGGWTGYQETQY
>TRBJ1-6|TRBV19
ASSIVPGSSYNSPLH
>TRBJ1-2|TRBV11-2
ASSATGAGGYT
>TRBJ2-7|TRBV7-2
ASSLLDTSTYEQY
>TRBJ1-2|TRBV5-8
ASSLPGQGAGGYT
>TRBJ2-7|TRBV11-3
ASSPRLAGPTYEQY
>TRBJ1-6|TRBV5-1
ASSLLTDRNSPLH
>TRBJ1-3|TRBV2
ASSVGQGLSGNTIY
>TRBJ2-5|TRBV18
ASSPLDITKETQY
>TRBJ2-3|TRBV11-2
ASSSEGRGTDTQY
>TRBJ2-7|TRBV11-2
ASSFPDGGGSTYEQY
>TRBJ1-4|TRBV27
ASSLTGLFEKLF
>TRBJ2-3|TRBV10-3
AISDPYSGRSDTQY
>TRBJ2-5|TRBV12-3/TRBV12-4
ACCSGGQETQY
>TRBJ2-7|TRBV7-9
ASSRRAGTSAGEQY
>TRBJ2-2|TRBV7-9
ASSPGQGAGANTGELF
>TRBJ2-3|TRBV30
AWSQTSGTWTDTQY
>TRBJ1-1|TRBV5-5
ASSSDSPTEAF
>TRBJ2-2|TRBV7-3
ASSATGQVGELF
>TRBJ2-3|TRBV6-2/TRBV6-3
ASSLADTQY
>TRBJ2-2|TRBV30
AWSRGGSNTGELF
>TRBJ2-7|TRBV5-4
ASSLVGSGSYEQY
>TRBJ2-7|TRBV5-1
ASSSLYRTSGSTYEQY
>TRBJ2-6|TRBV19
ASTDSRPSGANVLT
>TRBJ2-1|TRBV7-3
ASSPTSGSFDEQF
>TRBJ2-1|TRBV3-1/TRBV3-2
ASSGARRGEQF
>TRBJ1-1|TRBV7-3
ASSRTGGAGVFEAF
>TRBJ2-7|TRBV5-1
ASSNRAHEQY
>TRBJ2-7|TRBV27
ASSSPTGFPYEQY
>TRBJ2-7|TRBV13
ASSLGGHYEQY
>TRBJ1-5|TRBV27
ASSLRWAGGPPYSNQPQH
>TRBJ1-5|TRBV30
AWSAGQGNQPQH
>TRBJ2-6|TRBV3-1/TRBV3-2
ASSFGQGQSGANVLT
>TRBJ2-5|TRBV5-6
ASSPMRDSDVETQY
>TRBJ2-7|TRBV11-2
ASSLGAGAREQY
>TRBJ2-1|TRBV6-5
ASSYGSGTSYNEQF
>TRBJ2-7|TRBV5-4
ASSYPGLAGGSSYEQY
>TRBJ1-1|TRBV3-1/TRBV3-2
ASSPLRGIGAF
>TRBJ2-2|TRBV7-6
ASSLSQGTGELF
>TRBJ2-7|TRBV28
ASAGTNSYEQY
>TRBJ2-7|TRBV15
ATSRGGYRERLEQY
>TRBJ1-5|TRBV7-2
ASSWRGNSNQPQH
>TRBJ2-7|TRBV7-8
ASSTGQREQY
>TRBJ1-1|TRBV10-3
AISMTGDTEAF
>TRBJ2-5|TRBV5-1
ASSPQQDSETQY
>TRBJ2-1|TRBV9
ASSASGRSHNEQF
>TRBJ2-7|TRBV6-1
ASSARGQPGLSYEQY
>TRBJ2-3|TRBV7-8
ASSLFPSGVSGGTDTQY
>TRBJ1-2|TRBV19
ASSSDRGQNGYT
>TRBJ2-5|TRBV5-8
ASSRRTQETQY
>TRBJ1-4|TRBV30
AWSVLDNEKLF
>TRBJ2-7|TRBV5-4
ASSPGGASGLYEQY